This T cell receptor beta chain stems from a study of T cell repertoires in cytomegalovirus infection. Study context: Recently described HLA-C-restricted plus well-studied HLA-B-restricted CMV epitopes were used.

One entry per CDR3 protein results from TCRdb running MiXCR on the reads. This sample has approximately 910,000 distinct CDR3 sequences, with about a third found just once. In the case of this clonotype: Antigen unknown.

Per germline, CDR1 SGHVT and CDR2 SQSDAQ. The CDR3 is made up of 16 amino acids. Losses at the gene ends were 2 bases for V and 3 bases for J; bases not matched to a gene: 4. Broader study findings: CMV-specific HLA-C-restricted TCR beta clonotypes dominated the ex vivo response.

The gene calls are TRBV7-4 and TRBJ2-2, with TRBD1 identical over 9 bases. The sample consisted of cultured CD8+ T cells from PBMCs, taken from culture after CMV antigen stimulation. This TCR derives from a human donor in good health (CMV status not recorded). Some clones in this sample may be carry-over from other donors' samples. The CDR3 DNA reads as TGTGCCAGCAGCTTAAGGGGACAGGGTGACACCGGGGAGCTGTTTTTT. It encodes CASSLRGQGDTGELFF.